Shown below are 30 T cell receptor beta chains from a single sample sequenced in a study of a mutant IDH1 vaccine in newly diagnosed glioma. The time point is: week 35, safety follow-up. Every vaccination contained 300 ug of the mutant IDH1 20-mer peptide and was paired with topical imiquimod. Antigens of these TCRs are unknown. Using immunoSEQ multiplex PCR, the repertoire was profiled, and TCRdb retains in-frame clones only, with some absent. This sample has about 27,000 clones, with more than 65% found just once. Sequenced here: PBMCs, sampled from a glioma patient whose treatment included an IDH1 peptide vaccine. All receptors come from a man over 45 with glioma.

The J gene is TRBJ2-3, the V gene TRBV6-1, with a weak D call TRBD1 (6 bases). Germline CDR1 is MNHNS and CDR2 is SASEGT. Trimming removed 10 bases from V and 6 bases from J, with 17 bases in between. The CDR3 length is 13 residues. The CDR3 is CANRDQASDTQYF. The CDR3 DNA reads TGTGCCAACAGGGACCAGGCATCGGATACGCAGTATTTT.

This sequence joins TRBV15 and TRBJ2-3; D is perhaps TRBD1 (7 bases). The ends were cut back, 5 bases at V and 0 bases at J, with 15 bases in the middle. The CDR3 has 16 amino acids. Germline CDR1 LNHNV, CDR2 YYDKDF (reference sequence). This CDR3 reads CATSGLQGGSTDTQYF. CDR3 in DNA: TGTGCCACCAGCGGACTCCAGGGGGGCAGCACAGATACGCAGTATTTT.

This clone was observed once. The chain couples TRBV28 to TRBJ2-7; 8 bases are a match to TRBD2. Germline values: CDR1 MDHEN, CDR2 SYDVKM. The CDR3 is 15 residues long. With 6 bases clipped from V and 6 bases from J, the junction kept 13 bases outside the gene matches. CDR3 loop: CASSPVTRLASEQYF. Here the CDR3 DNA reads TGTGCCAGCAGCCCGGTAACCAGACTAGCGAGCGAGCAGTACTTC.

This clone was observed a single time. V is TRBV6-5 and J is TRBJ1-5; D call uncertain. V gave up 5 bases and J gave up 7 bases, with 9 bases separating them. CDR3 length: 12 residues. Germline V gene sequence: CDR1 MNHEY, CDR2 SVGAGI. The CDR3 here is CASSTLGQPQHF. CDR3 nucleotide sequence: TGTGCCAGCAGTACCCTCGGGCAGCCCCAGCATTTT.

The CDR3 region has the DNA TGCAGCGTTGAGGCGGACACAGATACGCAGTATTTT. Protein: CSVEADTDTQYF. This chain connects TRBV29-1 to TRBJ2-3, with D unresolved. The length of the CDR3 is 12 residues. Germline V gene data show CDR1 as SQVTM and CDR2 as ANQGSEA. V lost 3 bases, J lost 2 bases, and 6 bases lay in between.

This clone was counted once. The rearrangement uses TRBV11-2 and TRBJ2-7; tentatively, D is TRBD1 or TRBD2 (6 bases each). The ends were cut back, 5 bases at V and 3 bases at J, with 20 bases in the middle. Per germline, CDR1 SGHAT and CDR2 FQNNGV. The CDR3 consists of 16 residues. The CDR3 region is CASSRPTGGRYYEQYF. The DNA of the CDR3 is TGTGCCAGCAGCCGTCCGACCGGGGGCCGGTACTACGAGCAGTACTTC.

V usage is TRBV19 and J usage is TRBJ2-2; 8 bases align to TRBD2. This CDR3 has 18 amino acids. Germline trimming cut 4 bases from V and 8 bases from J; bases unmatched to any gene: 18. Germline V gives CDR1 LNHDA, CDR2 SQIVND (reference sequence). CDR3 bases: TGTGCCAGTAGTAGACTAACGACTAGCGCACTTCGTGAGGGGGAGCTGTTTTTT. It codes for CASSRLTTSALREGELFF.

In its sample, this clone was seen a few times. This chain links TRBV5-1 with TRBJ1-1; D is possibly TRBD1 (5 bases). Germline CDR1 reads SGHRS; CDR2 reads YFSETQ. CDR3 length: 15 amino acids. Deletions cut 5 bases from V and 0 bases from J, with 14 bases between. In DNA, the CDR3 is TGCGCCAGCAGTCAGGGAGGGTCCATGAACACTGAAGCTTTCTTT. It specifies CASSQGGSMNTEAFF.

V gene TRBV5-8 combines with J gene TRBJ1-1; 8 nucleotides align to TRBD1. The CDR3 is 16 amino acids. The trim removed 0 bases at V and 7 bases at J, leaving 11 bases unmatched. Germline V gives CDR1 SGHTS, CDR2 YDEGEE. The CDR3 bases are TGTGCCAGCAGCTTGGGGAACCTGGACAGGGAGGATGAAGCTTTCTTT. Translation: CASSLGNLDREDEAFF.

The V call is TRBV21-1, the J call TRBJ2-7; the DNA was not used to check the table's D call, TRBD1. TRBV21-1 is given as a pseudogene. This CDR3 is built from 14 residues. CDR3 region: CATYYQGISYEQYF. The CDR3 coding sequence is TGTGCCACCTATTACCAGGGTATTTCCTACGAGCAGTACTTC.

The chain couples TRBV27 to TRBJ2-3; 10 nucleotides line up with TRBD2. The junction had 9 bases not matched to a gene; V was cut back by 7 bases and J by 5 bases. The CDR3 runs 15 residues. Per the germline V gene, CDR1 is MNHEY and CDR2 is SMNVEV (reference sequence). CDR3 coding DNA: TGTGCCAGCAAACTAGCGGGGTTAGGCGGAGATACGCAGTATTTT. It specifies CASKLAGLGGDTQYF.

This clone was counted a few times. CDR3 nucleotides: TGTGCCAGCTCACTCCCGATGGGGAGAGGCACTGAAGCTTTCTTT. This codes for CASSLPMGRGTEAFF. The V and J genes are TRBV18 and TRBJ1-1; D is unclear. The V gene lost 4 bases and the J gene lost 4 bases, with 16 bases spanning the gap. The V gene's germline CDR1 is KGHSH and CDR2 LQKENI. The length of the CDR3 is 15 residues.

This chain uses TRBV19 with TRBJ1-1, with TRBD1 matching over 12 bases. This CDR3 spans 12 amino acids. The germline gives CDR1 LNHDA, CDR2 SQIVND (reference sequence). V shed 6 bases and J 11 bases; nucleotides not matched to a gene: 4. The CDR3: CASRGQGADAFF. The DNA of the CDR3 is TGTGCCAGTAGGGGACAGGGGGCGGACGCTTTCTTT.

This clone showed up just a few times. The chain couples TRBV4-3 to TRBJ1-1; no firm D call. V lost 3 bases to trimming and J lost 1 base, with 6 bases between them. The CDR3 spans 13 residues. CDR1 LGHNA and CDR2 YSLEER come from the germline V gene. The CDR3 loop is CASSHSKNTEAFF. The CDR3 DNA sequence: TGCGCCAGCAGCCACTCGAAGAACACTGAAGCTTTCTTT.

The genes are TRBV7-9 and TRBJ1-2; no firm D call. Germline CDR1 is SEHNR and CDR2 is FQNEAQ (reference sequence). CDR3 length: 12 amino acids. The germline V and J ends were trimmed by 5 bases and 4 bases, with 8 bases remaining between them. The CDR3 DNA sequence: TGTGCCAGCAGCGATGGATCCTATGGCTACACCTTC. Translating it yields CASSDGSYGYTF.

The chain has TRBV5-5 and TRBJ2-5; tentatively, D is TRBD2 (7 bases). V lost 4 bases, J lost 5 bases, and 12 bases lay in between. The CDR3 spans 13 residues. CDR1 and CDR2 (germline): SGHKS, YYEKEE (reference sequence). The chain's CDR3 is CASSLQGGETQYF. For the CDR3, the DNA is TGTGCCAGCAGCCTACAGGGAGGGGAGACCCAGTACTTC.

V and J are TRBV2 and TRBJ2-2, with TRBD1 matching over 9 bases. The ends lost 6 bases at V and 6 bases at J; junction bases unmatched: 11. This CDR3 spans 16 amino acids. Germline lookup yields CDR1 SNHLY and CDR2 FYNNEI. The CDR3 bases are TGTGCCAGCAGGGATCTTACAGGGGGCGCCGCCGGGGAGCTGTTTTTT. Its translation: CASRDLTGGAAGELFF.

CDR3 DNA sequence: TGCAGCGTCCTCTCGGGGGAGGACAATCAGCCCCAGCATTTT. Translated: CSVLSGEDNQPQHF. The V and J genes are TRBV29-1 and TRBJ1-5; TRBD1 might be the D (5 bases). The ends were cut back, 6 bases at V and 3 bases at J, with 15 bases in the middle. CDR1 SQVTM and CDR2 ANQGSEA come from the germline V gene. CDR3 length: 14 residues.

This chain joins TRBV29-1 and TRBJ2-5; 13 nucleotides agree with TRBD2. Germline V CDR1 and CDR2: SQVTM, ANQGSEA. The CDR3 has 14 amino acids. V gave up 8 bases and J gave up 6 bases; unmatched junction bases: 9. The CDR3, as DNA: TGCAGCTCAACCACACTAGCGGGAGGGAAGACCCAGTACTTC. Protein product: CSSTTLAGGKTQYF.

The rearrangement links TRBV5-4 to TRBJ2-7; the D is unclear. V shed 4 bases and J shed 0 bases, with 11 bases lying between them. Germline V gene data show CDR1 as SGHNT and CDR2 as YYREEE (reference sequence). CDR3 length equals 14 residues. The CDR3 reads CASSQDVYSYEQYF. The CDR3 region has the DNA TGTGCCAGCAGCCAGGATGTCTACTCCTACGAGCAGTACTTC.

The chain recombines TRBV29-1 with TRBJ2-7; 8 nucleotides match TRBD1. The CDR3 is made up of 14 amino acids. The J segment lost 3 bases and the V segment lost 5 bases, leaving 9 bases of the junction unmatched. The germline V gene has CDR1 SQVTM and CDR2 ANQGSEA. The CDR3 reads CSVIKGQGNYEQYF. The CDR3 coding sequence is TGCAGCGTTATAAAAGGACAGGGAAACTACGAGCAGTACTTC.

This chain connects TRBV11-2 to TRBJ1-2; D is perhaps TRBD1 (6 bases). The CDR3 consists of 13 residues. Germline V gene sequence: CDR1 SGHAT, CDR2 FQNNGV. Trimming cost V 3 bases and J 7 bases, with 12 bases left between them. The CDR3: CASSFEGESGYTF. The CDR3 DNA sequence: TGTGCCAGCAGCTTTGAGGGGGAGAGTGGCTACACCTTC.

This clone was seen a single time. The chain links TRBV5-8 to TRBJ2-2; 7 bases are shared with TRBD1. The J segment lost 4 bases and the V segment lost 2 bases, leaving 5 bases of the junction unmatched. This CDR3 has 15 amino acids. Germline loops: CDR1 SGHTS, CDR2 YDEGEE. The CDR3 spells CASSFEGAGTGELFF. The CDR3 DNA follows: TGTGCCAGCAGCTTTGAGGGGGCGGGCACCGGGGAGCTGTTTTTT.

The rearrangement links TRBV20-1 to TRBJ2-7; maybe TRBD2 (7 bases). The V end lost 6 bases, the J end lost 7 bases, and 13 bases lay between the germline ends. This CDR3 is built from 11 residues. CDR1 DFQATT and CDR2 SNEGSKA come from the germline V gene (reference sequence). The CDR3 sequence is CSAEGGLEQYF. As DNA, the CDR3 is TGCAGTGCAGAGGGGGGGCTTGAGCAGTACTTC.

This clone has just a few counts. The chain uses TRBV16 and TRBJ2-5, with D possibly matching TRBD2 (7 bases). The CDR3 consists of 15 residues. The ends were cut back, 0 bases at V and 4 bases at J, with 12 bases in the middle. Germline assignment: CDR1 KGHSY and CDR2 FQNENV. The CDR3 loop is CASSQSRGAGETQYF. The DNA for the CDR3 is TGTGCCAGCAGCCAATCTCGGGGGGCTGGAGAGACCCAGTACTTC.

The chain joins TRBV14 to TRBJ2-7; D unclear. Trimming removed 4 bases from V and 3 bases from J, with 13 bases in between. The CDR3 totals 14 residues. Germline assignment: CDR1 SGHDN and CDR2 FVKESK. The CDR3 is CASSRIPGRYEQYF. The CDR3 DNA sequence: TGTGCCAGCAGCCGTATCCCCGGCCGCTACGAGCAGTACTTC.

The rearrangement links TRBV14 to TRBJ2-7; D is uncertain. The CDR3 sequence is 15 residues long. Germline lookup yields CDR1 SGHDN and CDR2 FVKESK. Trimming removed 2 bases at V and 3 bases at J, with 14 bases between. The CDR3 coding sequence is TGTGCCAGCAGCCAACTGGGTCGAGGTAACTACGAGCAGTACTTC. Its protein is CASSQLGRGNYEQYF.

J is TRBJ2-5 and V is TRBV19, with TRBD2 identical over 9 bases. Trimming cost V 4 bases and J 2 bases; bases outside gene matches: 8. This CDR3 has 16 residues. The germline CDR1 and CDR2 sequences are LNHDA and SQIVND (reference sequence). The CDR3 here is CASSNVAGDDQETQYF. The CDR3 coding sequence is TGTGCCAGTAGTAACGTAGCGGGAGACGATCAAGAGACCCAGTACTTC.

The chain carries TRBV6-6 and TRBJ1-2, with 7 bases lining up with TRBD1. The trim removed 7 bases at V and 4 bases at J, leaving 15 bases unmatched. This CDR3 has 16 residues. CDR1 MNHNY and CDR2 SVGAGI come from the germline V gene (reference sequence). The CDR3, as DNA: TGTGCCAGCATCGACACCGGGGACAGCCTTTCCTATGGCTACACCTTC. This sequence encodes CASIDTGDSLSYGYTF.

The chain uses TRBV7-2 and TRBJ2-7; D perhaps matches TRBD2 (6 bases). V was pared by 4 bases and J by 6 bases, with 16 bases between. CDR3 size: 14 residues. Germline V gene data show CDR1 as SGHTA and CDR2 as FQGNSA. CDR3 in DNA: TGTGCCAGCAGCTCTCAACAAGGGACTGCCGAGCAGTACTTC. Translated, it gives CASSSQQGTAEQYF. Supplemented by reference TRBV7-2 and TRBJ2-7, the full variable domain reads GAGVSQSPSNKVTEKGKDVELRCDPISGHTALYWYRQSLGQGLEFLIYFQGNSAPDKSGLPSDRFSAERTGGSVSTLTIQRTQQEDSAVYLCASSSQQGTAEQYFGPGTRLTVT.